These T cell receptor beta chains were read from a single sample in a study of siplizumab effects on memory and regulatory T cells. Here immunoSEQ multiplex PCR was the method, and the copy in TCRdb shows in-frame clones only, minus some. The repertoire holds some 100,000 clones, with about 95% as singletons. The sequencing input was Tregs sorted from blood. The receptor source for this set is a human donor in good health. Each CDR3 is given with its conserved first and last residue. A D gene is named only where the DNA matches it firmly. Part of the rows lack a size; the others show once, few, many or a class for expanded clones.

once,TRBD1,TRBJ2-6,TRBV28,CASTLGQGYSGANVLTF,TGTGCCAGCACCCTGGGACAGGGATACTCTGGGGCCAACGTCCTGACTTTC
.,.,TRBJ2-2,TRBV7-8,CASSLTRMGTGELFF,TGTGCCAGCAGCTTAACTCGAATGGGGACCGGGGAGCTGTTTTTT
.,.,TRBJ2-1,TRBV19,CASSIWLSLRDHSYNEQFF,TGTGCCAGTAGTATATGGCTCTCCCTCCGGGATCACTCCTACAATGAGCAGTTCTTC
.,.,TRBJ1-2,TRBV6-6,CASSYVSAYGYTF,TGTGCCAGCAGTTACGTCTCAGCCTATGGCTACACCTTC
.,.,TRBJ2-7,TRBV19,CASMGRDIYEQYF,TGTGCCAGTATGGGCAGGGATATATACGAGCAGTACTTC
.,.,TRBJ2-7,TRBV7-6,CASSLENEQYF,TGTGCCAGCAGCTTAGAAAATGAGCAGTACTTC
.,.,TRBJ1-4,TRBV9,CASSVGVGGFSPNEKLFF,TGTGCCAGCAGCGTAGGGGTCGGGGGTTTTAGTCCAAATGAAAAACTGTTTTTT
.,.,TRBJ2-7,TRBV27,CATRLRGGRPGLLSYEQYF,TGTGCCACCCGATTGCGGGGCGGTCGACCGGGACTCTTATCCTACGAGCAGTACTTC
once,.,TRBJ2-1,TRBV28,CASNMAGKTNEQFF,TGTGCCAGCAACATGGCGGGAAAGACGAATGAGCAGTTCTTC
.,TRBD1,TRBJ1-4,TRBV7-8,CASSLGDSHNEKLFF,TGTGCCAGCAGCTTAGGGGACAGCCACAATGAAAAACTGTTTTTT
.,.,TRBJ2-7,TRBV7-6,CASSPPASVEQYF,TGTGCCAGCAGCCCCCCCGCGAGCGTCGAGCAGTACTTC
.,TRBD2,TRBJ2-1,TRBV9,CASSGLLSGRGEQFF,TGTGCCAGCAGCGGCCTCCTAAGCGGGAGAGGTGAGCAGTTCTTC
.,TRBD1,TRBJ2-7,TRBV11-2,CASSSGPGQVYEQYF,TGTGCCAGCAGCTCCGGACCGGGACAGGTATACGAGCAGTACTTC
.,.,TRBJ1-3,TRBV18,CASSPIGFKSGNTIYF,TGTGCCAGCTCACCAATAGGCTTTAAGTCTGGAAACACCATATATTTT
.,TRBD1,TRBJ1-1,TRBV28,CASSFGTGGLNTEAFF,TGTGCCAGCAGTTTCGGGACAGGGGGATTGAACACTGAAGCTTTCTTT
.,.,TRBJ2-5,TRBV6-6,CASSRARGGISGTQYF,TGTGCCAGCAGTCGCGCAAGGGGGGGGATCTCAGGGACCCAGTACTTC
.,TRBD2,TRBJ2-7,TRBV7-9,CASSLGFGGNYEQYF,TGTGCCAGCAGCTTAGGATTCGGGGGGAACTACGAGCAGTACTTC
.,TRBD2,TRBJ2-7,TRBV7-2,CASSLREGSYEQYF,TGTGCCAGCAGCTTACGGGAGGGATCCTACGAGCAGTACTTC
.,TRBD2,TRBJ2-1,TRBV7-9,CASSLIAGHNEQFF,TGTGCCAGCAGCCTAATAGCGGGCCACAATGAGCAGTTCTTC
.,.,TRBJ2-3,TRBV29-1,CSGWRDTQYF,TGCAGCGGCTGGAGGGATACGCAGTATTTT
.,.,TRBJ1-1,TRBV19,CASKRQETEAFF,TGTGCCAGTAAACGACAGGAAACTGAAGCTTTCTTT
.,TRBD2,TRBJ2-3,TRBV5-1,CASSLAGAGVRDTQYF,TGCGCCAGCAGCTTGGCCGGGGCGGGAGTTCGCGATACGCAGTATTTT
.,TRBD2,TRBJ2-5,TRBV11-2,CASSFSGRYQDTQYF,TGTGCCAGCAGCTTTAGCGGGAGGTACCAAGATACCCAGTACTTC
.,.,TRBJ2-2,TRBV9,CASSVGNPAGELFF,TGTGCCAGCAGCGTAGGAAACCCGGCCGGGGAGCTGTTTTTT
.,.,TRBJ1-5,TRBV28,CASRKTGLQNQPQHF,TGTGCCAGCAGAAAAACAGGGTTACAAAATCAGCCCCAGCATTTT
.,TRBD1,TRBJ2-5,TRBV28,CASSAPGTGLLETQYF,TGTGCCAGCAGTGCCCCCGGGACAGGGTTACTAGAGACCCAGTACTTC
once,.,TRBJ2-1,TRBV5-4,CASSRVEFNEQFF,TGTGCCAGCAGCCGAGTGGAGTTCAATGAGCAGTTCTTC
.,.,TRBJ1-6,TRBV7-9,CAARTGANSPLHF,TGTGCCGCTAGAACGGGGGCCAATTCACCCCTCCACTTT
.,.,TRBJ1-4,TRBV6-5,CASSYTGWGEKLFF,TGTGCCAGCAGTTATACGGGTTGGGGGGAAAAACTGTTTTTT